This T cell receptor beta chain was retrieved from a study of identical twins. Study-level results: Fewer insertions marked abundant cord blood beta clonotypes; young adult naive trended weakly, memory not at all. The study reached conclusions through statistical analysis that was cross-sectional, not following the same donors.

This clonotype was detected only a few times. The antigen is not known. Template switching created a universal primer site, and the cDNA included unique molecular identifiers. TCRdb fed the 5' RACE reads into MiXCR, producing one record per CDR3 protein. The sample lists 700,000 or so distinct CDR3 sequences; around 8.3% were seen once. Germline CDR1 and CDR2: SNHLY and FYNNEI. This CDR3 is 14 amino acids long. V lost 4 bases and J lost 2, with 12 bases in between. The same sample was also studied in work on yellow fever vaccine responses in identical twins.

This TCR derives from a woman aged 18-35 years in good health. The sample taken for sequencing was PBMCs. This chain links TRBV2 with TRBJ2-7; weak D call: TRBD2 (6 bases). CDR3 sequence: CASSARTITYEQYF. CDR3 in DNA: TGTGCCAGCAGTGCTCGGACTATTACCTACGAGCAGTACTTC.